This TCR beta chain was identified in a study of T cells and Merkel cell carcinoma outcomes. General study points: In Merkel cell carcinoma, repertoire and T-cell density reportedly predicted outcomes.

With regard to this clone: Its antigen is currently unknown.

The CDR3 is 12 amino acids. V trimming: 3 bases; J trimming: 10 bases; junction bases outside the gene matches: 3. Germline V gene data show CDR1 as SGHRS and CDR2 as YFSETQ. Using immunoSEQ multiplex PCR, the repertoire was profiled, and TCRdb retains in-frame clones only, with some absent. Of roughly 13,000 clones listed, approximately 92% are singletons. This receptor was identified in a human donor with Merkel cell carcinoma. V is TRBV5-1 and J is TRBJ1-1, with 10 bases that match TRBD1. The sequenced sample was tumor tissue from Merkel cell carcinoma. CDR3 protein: CASSYGQGGAFF. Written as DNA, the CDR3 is TGCGCCAGCAGCTATGGACAGGGGGGAGCTTTCTTT.